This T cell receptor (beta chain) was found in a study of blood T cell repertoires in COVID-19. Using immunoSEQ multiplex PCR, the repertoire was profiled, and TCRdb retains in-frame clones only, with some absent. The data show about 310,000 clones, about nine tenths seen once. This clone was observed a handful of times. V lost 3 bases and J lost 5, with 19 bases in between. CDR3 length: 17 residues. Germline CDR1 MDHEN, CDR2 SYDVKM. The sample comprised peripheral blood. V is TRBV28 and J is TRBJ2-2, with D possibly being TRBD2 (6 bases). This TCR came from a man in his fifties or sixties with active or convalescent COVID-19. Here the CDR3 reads CASSFRHLRRGTGELFF. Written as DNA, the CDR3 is TGTGCCAGCAGTTTTCGCCACCTGAGGAGGGGAACCGGGGAGCTGTTTTTT.